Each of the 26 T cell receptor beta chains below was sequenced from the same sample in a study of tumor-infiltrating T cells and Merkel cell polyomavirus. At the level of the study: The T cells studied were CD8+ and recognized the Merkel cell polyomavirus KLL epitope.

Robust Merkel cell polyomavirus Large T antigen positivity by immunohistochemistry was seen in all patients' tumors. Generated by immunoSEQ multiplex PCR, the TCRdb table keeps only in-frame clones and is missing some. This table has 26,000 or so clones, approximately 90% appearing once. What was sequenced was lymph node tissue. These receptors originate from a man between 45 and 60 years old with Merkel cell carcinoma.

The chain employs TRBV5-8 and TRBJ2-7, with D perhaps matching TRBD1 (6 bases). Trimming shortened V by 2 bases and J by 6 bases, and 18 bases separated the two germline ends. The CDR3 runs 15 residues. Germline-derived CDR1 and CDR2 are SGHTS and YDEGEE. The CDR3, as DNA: TGTGCCAGCAGCTTTCGAACAGGGCGTGAGGGCGAGCAGTACTTC. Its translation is CASSFRTGREGEQYF.

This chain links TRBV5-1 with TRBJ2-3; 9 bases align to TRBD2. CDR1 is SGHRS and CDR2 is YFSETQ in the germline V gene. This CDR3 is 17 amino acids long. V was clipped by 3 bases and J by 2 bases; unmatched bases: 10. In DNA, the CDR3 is TGCGCCAGCAGCTCTTCTTTTCTAGCGGGGCCCACAGATACGCAGTATTTT. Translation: CASSSSFLAGPTDTQYF.

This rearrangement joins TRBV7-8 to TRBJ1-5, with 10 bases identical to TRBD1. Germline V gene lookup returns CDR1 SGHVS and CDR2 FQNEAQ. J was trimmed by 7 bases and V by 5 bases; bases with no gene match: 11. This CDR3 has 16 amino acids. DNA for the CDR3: TGTGCCAGCAGCCCACCGAGACAGGGGGCTTTACAGCCCCAGCATTTT. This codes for CASSPPRQGALQPQHF. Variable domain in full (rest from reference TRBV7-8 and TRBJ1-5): GAGVSQSPRYKVAKRGQDVALRCDPISGHVSLFWYQQALGQGPEFLTYFQNEAQLDKSGLPSDRFFAERPEGSVSTLKIQRTQQEDSAVYLCASSPPRQGALQPQHFGDGTRLSIL.

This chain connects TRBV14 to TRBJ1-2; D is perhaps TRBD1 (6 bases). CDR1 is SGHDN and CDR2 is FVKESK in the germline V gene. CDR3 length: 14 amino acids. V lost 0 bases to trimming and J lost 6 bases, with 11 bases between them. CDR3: CASSQDNRGNGYTF. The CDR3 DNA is TGTGCCAGCAGCCAAGATAATAGGGGGAATGGCTACACCTTC.

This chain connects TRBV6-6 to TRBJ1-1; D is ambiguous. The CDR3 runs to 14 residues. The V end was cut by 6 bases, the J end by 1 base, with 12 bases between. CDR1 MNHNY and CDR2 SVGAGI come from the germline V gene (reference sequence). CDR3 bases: TGTGCCAGCAGACCCCTGCGGGGGAACACTGAAGCTTTCTTT. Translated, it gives CASRPLRGNTEAFF.

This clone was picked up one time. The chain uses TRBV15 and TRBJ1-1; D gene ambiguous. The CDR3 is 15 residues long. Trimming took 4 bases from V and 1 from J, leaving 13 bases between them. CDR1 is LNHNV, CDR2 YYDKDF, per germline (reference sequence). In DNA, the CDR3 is TGTGCCACCAGCATGAGTCTTCTACCGAACACTGAAGCTTTCTTT. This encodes CATSMSLLPNTEAFF.

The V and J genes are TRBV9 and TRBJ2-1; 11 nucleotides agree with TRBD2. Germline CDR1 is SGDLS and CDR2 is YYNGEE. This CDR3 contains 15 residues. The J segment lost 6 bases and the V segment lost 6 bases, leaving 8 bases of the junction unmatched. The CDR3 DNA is TGTGCCAGCACCCTAGCGGGGGGTTGGGGCAATGAGCAGTTCTTC. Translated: CASTLAGGWGNEQFF.

Here the CDR3 DNA reads TGTGCCAGCAGCTTAGACGGGCGGCTAGCAGGCTACAATGAGCAGTTCTTC. Amino acids: CASSLDGRLAGYNEQFF. The chain has TRBV11-2 and TRBJ2-1; weak D call: TRBD2 (5 bases). The CDR3 sequence is 17 residues long. Germline assignment: CDR1 SGHAT and CDR2 FQNNGV. V lost 0 bases and J lost 3, with 15 bases in between.

The CDR3 nucleotides are TGTGCCAGCAGCTTAGCCCAGCGGGGGAAGGAGACCCAGTACTTC. Translated, it gives CASSLAQRGKETQYF. This chain connects TRBV11-1 to TRBJ2-5, with TRBD2 matching 8 bases. CDR3 size: 15 residues. Unmatched junction bases numbered 5, after V lost 0 bases and J lost 5 bases. CDR1 and CDR2 from the germline V gene are SGHAT and FQDESV (reference sequence).

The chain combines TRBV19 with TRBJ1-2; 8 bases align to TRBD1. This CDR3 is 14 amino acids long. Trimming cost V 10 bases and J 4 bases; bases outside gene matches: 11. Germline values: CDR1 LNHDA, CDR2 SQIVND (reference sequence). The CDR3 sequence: CATTPTGVVYGYTF. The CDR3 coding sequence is TGTGCCACCACCCCGACAGGGGTTGTCTATGGCTACACCTTC.

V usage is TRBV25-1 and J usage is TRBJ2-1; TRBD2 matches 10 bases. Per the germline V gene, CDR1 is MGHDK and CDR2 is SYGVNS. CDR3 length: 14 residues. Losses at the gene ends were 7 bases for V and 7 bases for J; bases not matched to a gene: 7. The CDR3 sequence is CASNIAGGWNEQFF. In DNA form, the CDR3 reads TGTGCCAGCAATATAGCGGGGGGATGGAATGAGCAGTTCTTC.

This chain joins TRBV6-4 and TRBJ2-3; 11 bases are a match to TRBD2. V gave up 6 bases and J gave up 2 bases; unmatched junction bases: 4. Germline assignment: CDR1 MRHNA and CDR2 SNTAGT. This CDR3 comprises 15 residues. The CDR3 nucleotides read TGTGCCAGCAGCGCGGGACTAGCGGACACAGATACGCAGTATTTT. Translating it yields CASSAGLADTDTQYF.

The CDR3 loop reads CAWSVGTGRDQPQHF. CDR3 DNA sequence: TGTGCCTGGAGTGTCGGGACAGGGAGGGACCAGCCCCAGCATTTT. This rearrangement joins TRBV30 to TRBJ1-5; TRBD1 agrees at 9 bases. CDR3 size: 15 residues. Trimming removed 0 bases from V and 7 bases from J; junction bases left unmatched: 7. Looked up from germline, CDR1 is GTSNPN and CDR2 is SVGIG (reference sequence).

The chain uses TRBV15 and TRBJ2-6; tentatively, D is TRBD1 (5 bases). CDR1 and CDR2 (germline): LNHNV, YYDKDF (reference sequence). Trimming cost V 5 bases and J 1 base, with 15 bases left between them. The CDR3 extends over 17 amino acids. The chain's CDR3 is CATSGDSSHSGANVLTF. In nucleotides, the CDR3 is TGTGCCACCAGCGGCGACAGCTCGCATTCTGGGGCCAACGTCCTGACTTTC.

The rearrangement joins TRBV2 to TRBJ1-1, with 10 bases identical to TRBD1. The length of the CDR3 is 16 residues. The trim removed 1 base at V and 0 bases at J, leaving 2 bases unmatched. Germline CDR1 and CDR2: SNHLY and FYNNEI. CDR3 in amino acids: CASSEVGQGVNTEAFF. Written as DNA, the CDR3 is TGTGCCAGCAGTGAAGTAGGACAGGGGGTGAACACTGAAGCTTTCTTT.

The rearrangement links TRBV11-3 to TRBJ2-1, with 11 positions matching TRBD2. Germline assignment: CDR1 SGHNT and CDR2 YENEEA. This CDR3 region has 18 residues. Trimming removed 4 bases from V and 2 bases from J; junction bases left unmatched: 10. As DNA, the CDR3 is TGTGCCAGCAGCTCCTCTGATAGCGGGAGGGGCCCCTACAATGAGCAGTTCTTC. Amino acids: CASSSSDSGRGPYNEQFF.

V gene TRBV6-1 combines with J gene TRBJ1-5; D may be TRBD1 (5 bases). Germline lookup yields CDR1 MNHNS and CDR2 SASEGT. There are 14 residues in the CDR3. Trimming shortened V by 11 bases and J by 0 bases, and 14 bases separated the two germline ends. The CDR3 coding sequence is TGTGCCGGATCGGACATTTATAGCAATCAGCCCCAGCATTTT. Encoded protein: CAGSDIYSNQPQHF.

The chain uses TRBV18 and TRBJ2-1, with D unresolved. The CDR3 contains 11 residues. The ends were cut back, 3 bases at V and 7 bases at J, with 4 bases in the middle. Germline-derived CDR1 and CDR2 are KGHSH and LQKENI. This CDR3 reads CASSPANEQFF. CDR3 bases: TGTGCCAGCTCACCTGCGAATGAGCAGTTCTTC.

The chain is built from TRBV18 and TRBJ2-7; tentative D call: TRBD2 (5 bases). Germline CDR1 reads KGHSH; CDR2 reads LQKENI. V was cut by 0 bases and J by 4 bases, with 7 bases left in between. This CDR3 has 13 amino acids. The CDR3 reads CASSPPSGYEQYF. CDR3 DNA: TGTGCCAGCTCACCACCGAGCGGTTACGAGCAGTACTTC.

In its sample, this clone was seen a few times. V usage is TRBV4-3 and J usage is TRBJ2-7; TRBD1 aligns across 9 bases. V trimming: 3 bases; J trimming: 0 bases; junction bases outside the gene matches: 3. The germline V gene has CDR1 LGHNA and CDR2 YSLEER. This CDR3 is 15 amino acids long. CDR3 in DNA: TGCGCCAGCAGCCACGAACAGGGGGCCTCCTACGAGCAGTACTTC. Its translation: CASSHEQGASYEQYF.

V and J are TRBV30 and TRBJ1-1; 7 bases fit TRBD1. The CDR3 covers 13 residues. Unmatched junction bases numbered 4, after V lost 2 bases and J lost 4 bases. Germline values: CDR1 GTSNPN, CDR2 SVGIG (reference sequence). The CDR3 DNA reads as TGTGCCTGGAGTTCCGGGACAGCCACTGAAGCTTTCTTT. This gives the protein CAWSSGTATEAFF.

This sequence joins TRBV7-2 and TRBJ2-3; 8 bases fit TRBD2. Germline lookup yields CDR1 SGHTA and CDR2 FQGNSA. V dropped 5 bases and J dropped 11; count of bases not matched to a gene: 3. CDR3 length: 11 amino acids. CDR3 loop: CASSPGGKQYF. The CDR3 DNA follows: TGTGCCAGCAGCCCGGGAGGGAAGCAGTATTTT.

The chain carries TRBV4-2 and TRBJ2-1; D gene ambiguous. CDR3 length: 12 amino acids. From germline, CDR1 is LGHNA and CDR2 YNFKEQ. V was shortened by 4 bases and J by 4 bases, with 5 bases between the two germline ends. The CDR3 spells CASSLSYNEQFF. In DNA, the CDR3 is TGTGCCAGCAGCCTGAGTTACAATGAGCAGTTCTTC.

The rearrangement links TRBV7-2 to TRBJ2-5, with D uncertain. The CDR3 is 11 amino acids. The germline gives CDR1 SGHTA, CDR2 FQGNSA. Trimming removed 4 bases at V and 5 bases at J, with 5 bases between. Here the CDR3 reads CASSSQETQYF. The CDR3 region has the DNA TGTGCCAGCAGCTCACAGGAGACCCAGTACTTC.

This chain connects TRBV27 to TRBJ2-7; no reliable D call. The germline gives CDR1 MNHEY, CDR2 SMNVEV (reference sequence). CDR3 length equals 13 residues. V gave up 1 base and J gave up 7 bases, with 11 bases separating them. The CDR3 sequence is CASSLYRGPEQYF. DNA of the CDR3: TGTGCCAGCAGTTTATACCGAGGCCCGGAGCAGTACTTC.

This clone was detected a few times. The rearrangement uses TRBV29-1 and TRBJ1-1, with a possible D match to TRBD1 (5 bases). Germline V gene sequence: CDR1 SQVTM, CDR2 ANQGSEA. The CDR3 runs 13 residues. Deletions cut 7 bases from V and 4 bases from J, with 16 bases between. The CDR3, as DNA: TGCAGCGCTATCCAGGGTATCGGCACTGAAGCTTTCTTT. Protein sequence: CSAIQGIGTEAFF.